This T cell receptor beta chain emerged from a study of T cells in Graves' hyperthyroidism and ophthalmopathy. The CDR3 is made up of 15 amino acids. The V gene end was trimmed by 8 bases and the J gene end by 0 bases; junction bases not matched to a gene: 5. Per the germline V gene, CDR1 is SEHNR and CDR2 is FQNEAQ (reference sequence). This clonotype was observed a handful of times. Researchers took RNA transcripts and amplified the TCR beta CDR3 regions from them. TCR CDR3 regions were first amplified by RT-PCR with HTBI primers. TCRdb re-called the multiplex PCR reads with MiXCR, one entry per CDR3 protein. The sample records 660,000 or so distinct CDR3 sequences, around 20% being singletons.

The rearrangement links TRBV7-9 to TRBJ2-3; 10 bases are shared with TRBD2. The clonotype comes from a man aged 30 to 39 with Graves' ophthalmopathy. Sequenced sample: blood. The CDR3 sequence is CASGASGGSTDTQYF. CDR3 in DNA: TGTGCCAGCGGGGCTAGCGGGGGTAGCACAGATACGCAGTATTTT.